The 5 T cell receptor beta chains listed next were all sequenced from one sample in a study of shared clonotypes between healthy human individuals. TCRdb's copy holds only in-frame clones and misses some; the assay was immunoSEQ multiplex PCR. The repertoire includes over a million clones, more than 60% of them detected once, and about 1.5% sits in the top ten. Sequenced sample: memory CD4+ T cells sorted from blood. Subset meaning: CD45RA-negative fraction. These receptors all come from a man aged 18 to 29 in good health.

This clone has only a few counts. The CDR3: CASSYSGVADQPQHF. Here the CDR3 DNA reads TGTGCCAGCAGTTACTCAGGAGTCGCAGATCAGCCCCAGCATTTT. The V and J genes are TRBV6-6 and TRBJ1-5, with D unclear. The V gene's germline CDR1 is MNHNY and CDR2 SVGAGI (reference sequence). CDR3 length: 15 amino acids. The V and J ends lost 0 bases and 5 bases respectively, with 11 bases between them.

This clone was counted a single time. A junction end diverges from the germline sequence, so it may reflect a read error. The identical CDR3 is also encoded by other nucleotide sequences in the sample. The V and J genes are TRBV7-7 and TRBJ2-3; D not resolved. The CDR3 runs 14 residues. The germline V gene has CDR1 SSHAT and CDR2 FNYEAQ (reference sequence). CDR3 region: CASSLDGSTDTQYF. The CDR3 region has the DNA TGTGCTAGCAGCTTAGATGGCAGCACAGATACGCAGTATTTT. Full variable domain (remainder filled in from reference TRBV7-7 and TRBJ2-3): GAGVSQSPRYKVTKRGQDVTLRCDPISSHATLYWYQQALGQGPEFLTYFNYEAQPDKSGLPSDRFSAERPEGSISTLTIQRTEQRDSAMYRCASSLDGSTDTQYFGPGTRLTVL.

As to this clone: This CDR3 is also generated by other DNA sequences in the sample. As DNA, the CDR3 is TGTGCCAGCAGTGAGAGCGGGGCCTATGGCTACACCTTC. This translates into CASSESGAYGYTF. The chain has TRBV2 and TRBJ1-2; D might be TRBD1 (5 bases). The V gene's germline CDR1 is SNHLY and CDR2 FYNNEI. This CDR3 contains 13 residues. V lost 3 bases, J lost 4 bases, and 9 bases lay in between.

This sequence joins TRBV5-1 and TRBJ2-1, with 8 bases lining up with TRBD2. With V trimmed by 3 bases and J by 4 bases, 6 bases remained unmatched. CDR3 length: 15 amino acids. Germline V CDR1 and CDR2: SGHRS, YFSETQ. DNA for the CDR3: TGCGCCAGCAGCTCGAGCGGGGGATATTACAATGAGCAGTTCTTC. Its protein is CASSSSGGYYNEQFF.

The chain uses TRBV7-9 and TRBJ2-4; 7 bases match TRBD2. V shed 1 base, J shed 0 bases, and the junction held 6 bases outside the gene matches. Germline assignment: CDR1 SEHNR and CDR2 FQNEAQ (reference sequence). The CDR3 contains 17 residues. CDR3 residues: CASSLVAGAGAKNIQYF. CDR3 nucleotides: TGTGCCAGCAGCTTAGTGGCGGGAGCGGGAGCCAAAAACATTCAGTACTTC.